This T cell receptor (beta chain) was retrieved from a study of T cell changes during pregnancy in multiple sclerosis (dated by TCRdb to about 2019). About the full investigation: Changes in the T cell repertoire over the course of pregnancy were examined in this study in women with multiple sclerosis.

Concerning this clone: The specificity of this receptor is unknown. Nothing much larger sits one base from this clone, and base qualities are not available.

CDR1 MNHEY and CDR2 SVGAGI were looked up in the germline V gene. The CDR3 runs 15 amino acids, cysteine and phenylalanine included. Only CDR3 DNA is held: 45 bases, read in frame from base 1. V lost 5 bases and J lost 9 bases, and the count of bases not matched to a germline gene is 13. The library was produced with the immunoSEQ multiplex PCR assay. TCRdb obtained this table from immuneACCESS and retained in-frame rearrangements with V and J assigned. These tables miss some clones; where compared with another copy, unresolved V genes account for less than half of the shortfall, and the remainder is unexplained. Across this sample there are 100,000 or so clones, with more than 85% seen only once. The ten largest clones take up 2.5% to 3.5% of the sample.

The rearranged segments are TRBV6-5 and TRBJ2-7, and TRBD1 matches 10 of the central bases. This receptor was identified in a female donor with multiple sclerosis, enrolled in a pregnancy study. The specimen comprised peripheral blood, sampled in the second trimester of pregnancy. At the DNA level, the sequence is TGTGCCAGCAGTCCGGGACAGGGGTTTAAGTTGGTGCAGTACTTC. This codes for CASSPGQGFKLVQYF.